Shown below are 2 T cell receptor beta chains from a single sample sequenced in a study of spatial heterogeneity in lung cancer. General observations from the study: In tumors, expanded intratumoral alpha and beta TCR counts tracked mutation counts.

TCRdb itself ran the 5' RACE reads through MiXCR, one entry per CDR3 protein. The sample holds about 12,000 distinct CDR3 sequences, roughly 5.5% seen once. No cognate antigen is known for these TCRs. The sample's time point: sample taken at primary tumor resection. The sample here was lung tumor tissue, taken at surgery. These receptors all stem from a male donor with early-stage non-small cell lung cancer.

This clonotype has ten or more counts. This beta chain turned up in a library designed for alpha chains; as an off-target read, its abundance says little. CDR3 DNA: TGTGCCATCAGTGAGAATCCCCTGGCGGGTGCATACGAGCAGTACTTC. Translating gives CAISENPLAGAYEQYF. The rearrangement uses TRBV10-3 and TRBJ2-7, with a weak D call TRBD2 (5 bases). V was clipped by 2 bases and J by 4 bases, with 18 bases between them. Per the germline V gene, CDR1 is ENHRY and CDR2 is SYGVKD. CDR3 length equals 16 residues.

Ten or more counts support this clonotype. Because the library targeted alpha chains, this beta chain is an off-target read whose size means little. The chain couples TRBV28 to TRBJ2-5, with 10 bases matching TRBD1. The germline V gene has CDR1 MDHEN and CDR2 SYDVKM. J was trimmed by 4 bases and V by 6 bases; bases with no gene match: 8. This CDR3 is built from 15 residues. This chain's CDR3 is CASSTPGTGAETQYF. CDR3 DNA sequence: TGTGCCAGCAGCACACCCGGGACAGGGGCAGAGACCCAGTACTTC. Supplemented by reference TRBV28 and TRBJ2-5, the full variable domain reads DVKVTQSSRYLVKRTGEKVFLECVQDMDHENMFWYRQDPGLGLRLIYFSYDVKMKEKGDIPEGYSVSREKKERFSLILESASTNQTSMYLCASSTPGTGAETQYFGPGTRLLVL.